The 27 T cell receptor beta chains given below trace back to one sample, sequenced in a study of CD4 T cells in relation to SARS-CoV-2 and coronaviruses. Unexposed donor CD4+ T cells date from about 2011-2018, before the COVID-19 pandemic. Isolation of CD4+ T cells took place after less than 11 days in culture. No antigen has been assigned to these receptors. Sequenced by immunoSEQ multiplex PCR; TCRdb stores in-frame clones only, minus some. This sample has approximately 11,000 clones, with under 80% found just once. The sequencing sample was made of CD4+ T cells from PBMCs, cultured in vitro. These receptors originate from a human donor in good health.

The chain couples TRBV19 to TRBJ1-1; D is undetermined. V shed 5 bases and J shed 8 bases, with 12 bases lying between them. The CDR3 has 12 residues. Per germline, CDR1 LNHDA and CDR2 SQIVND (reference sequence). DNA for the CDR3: TGTGCCAGTAGTTTACGGTCCGCGGAAGCTTTCTTT. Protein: CASSLRSAEAFF.

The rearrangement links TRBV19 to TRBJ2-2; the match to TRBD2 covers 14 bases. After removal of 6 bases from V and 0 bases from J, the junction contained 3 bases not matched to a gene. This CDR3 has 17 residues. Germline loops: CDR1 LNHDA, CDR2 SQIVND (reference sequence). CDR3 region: CASSGLAGGPNTGELFF. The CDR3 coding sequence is TGTGCCAGTAGCGGACTAGCGGGGGGCCCGAACACCGGGGAGCTGTTTTTT.

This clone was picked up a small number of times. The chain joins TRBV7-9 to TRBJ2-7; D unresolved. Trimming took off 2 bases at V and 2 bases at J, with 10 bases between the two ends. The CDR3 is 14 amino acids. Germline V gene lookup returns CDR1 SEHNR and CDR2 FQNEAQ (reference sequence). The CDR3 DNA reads TGTGCCAGCAGCTTATTACGTGAGCCCTACGAGCAGTACTTC. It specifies CASSLLREPYEQYF.

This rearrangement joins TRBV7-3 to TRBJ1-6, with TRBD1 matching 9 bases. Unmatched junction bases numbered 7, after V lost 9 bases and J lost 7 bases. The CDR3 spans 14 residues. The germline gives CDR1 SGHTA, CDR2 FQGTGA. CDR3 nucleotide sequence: TGTGCCAGTACGGAAGGGACAGGGAATTCACCCCTCCACTTT. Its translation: CASTEGTGNSPLHF.

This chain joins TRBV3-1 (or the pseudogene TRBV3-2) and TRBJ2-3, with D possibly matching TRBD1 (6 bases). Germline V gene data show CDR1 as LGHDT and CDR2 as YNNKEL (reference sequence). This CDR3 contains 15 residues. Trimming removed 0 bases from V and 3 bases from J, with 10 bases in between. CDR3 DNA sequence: TGTGCCAGCAGCCAAGAGACAGGTCGGACAGATACGCAGTATTTT. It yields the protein CASSQETGRTDTQYF.

The CDR3 DNA sequence: TGCGCCAGCAGCCAAGGTCGAGAAATAGTGAGGGACAGGAGGAACACTGAAGCTTTCTTT. This encodes CASSQGREIVRDRRNTEAFF. The chain links TRBV5-1 to TRBJ1-1; 8 bases line up with TRBD1. The ends lost 4 bases at V and 1 base at J; junction bases unmatched: 21. The germline V gene has CDR1 SGHRS and CDR2 YFSETQ. The CDR3 sequence is 20 residues long.

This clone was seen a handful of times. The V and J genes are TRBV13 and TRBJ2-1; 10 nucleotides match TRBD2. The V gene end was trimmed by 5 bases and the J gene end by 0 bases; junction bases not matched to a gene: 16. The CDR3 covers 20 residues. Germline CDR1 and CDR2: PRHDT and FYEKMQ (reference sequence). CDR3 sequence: CASSRSSSGSGGSSYNEQFF. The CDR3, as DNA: TGTGCCAGCAGCCGGTCTTCGTCCGGTAGCGGGGGGAGCTCCTACAATGAGCAGTTCTTC.

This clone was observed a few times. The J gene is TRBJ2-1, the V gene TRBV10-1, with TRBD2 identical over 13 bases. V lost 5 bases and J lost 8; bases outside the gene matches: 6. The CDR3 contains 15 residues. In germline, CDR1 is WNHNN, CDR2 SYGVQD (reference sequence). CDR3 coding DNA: TGCGCCAGCAGTCTACTAGCGGGGGGGCCCGATGAGCAGTTCTTC. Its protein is CASSLLAGGPDEQFF.

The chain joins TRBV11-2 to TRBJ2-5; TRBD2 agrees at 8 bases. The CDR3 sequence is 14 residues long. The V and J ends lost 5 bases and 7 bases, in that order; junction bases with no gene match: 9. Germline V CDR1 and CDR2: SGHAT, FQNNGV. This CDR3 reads CASSAGLAGGTQYF. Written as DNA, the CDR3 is TGTGCCAGCAGCGCCGGACTAGCCGGCGGGACCCAGTACTTC.

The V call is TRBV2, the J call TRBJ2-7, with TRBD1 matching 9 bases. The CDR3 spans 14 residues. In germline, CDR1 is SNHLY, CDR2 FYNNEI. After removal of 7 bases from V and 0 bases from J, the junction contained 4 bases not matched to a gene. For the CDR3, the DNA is TGTGCCAGCACAGGGACAGGGAGCTCCTACGAGCAGTACTTC. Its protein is CASTGTGSSYEQYF.

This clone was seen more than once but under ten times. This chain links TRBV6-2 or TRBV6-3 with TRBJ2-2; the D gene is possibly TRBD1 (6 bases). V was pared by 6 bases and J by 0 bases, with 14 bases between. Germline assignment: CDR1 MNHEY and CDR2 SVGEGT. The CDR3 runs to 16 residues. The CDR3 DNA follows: TGTGCCAGCAGCCAGGGGAGACTCCCGAACACCGGGGAGCTGTTTTTT. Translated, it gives CASSQGRLPNTGELFF.

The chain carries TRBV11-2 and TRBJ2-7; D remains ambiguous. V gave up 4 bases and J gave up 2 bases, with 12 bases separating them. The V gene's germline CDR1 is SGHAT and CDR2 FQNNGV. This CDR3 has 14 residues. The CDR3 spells CASSSLKATYEQYF. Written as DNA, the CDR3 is TGTGCCAGCAGCTCACTAAAAGCGACCTACGAGCAGTACTTC.

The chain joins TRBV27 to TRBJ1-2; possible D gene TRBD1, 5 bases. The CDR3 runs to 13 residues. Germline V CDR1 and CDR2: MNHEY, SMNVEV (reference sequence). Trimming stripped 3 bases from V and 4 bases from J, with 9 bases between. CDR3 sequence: CASSFEGSYGYTF. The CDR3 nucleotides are TGTGCCAGCAGTTTCGAGGGGAGCTATGGCTACACCTTC.

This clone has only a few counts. CDR3 in amino acids: CASSRAPTGVGTEAFF. For the CDR3, the DNA is TGCGCCAGCAGCCGCGCTCCAACAGGGGTTGGAACTGAAGCTTTCTTT. The V and J genes are TRBV4-1 and TRBJ1-1; 7 bases agree with TRBD1. Germline-derived CDR1 and CDR2 are MGHRA and YSYEKL. V dropped 4 bases and J dropped 5; count of bases not matched to a gene: 13. The CDR3 extends over 16 amino acids.

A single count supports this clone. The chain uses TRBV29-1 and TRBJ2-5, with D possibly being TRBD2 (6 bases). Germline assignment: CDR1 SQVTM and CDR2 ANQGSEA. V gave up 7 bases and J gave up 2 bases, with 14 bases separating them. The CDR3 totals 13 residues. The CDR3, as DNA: TGCAGCGCCCGGAGGGGCAGTCAAGAGACCCAGTACTTC. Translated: CSARRGSQETQYF.

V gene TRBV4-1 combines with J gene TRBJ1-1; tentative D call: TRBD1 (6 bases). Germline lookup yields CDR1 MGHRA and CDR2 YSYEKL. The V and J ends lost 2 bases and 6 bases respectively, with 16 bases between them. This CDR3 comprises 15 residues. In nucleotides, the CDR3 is TGCGCCAGCAGCCAAAATCCGACAGGATTGGCTGAAGCTTTCTTT. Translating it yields CASSQNPTGLAEAFF.

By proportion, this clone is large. CDR3 protein: CASSFTTDRILNQPQHF. The CDR3 region has the DNA TGTGCCAGCAGTTTTACAACTGACAGGATTTTAAATCAGCCCCAGCATTTT. This sequence joins TRBV5-5 and TRBJ1-5; weak D call: TRBD1 (6 bases). Germline lookup yields CDR1 SGHKS and CDR2 YYEKEE (reference sequence). With 5 bases removed from V and 4 bases from J, the gap between germline ends came to 22 bases. This CDR3 is 17 amino acids long.

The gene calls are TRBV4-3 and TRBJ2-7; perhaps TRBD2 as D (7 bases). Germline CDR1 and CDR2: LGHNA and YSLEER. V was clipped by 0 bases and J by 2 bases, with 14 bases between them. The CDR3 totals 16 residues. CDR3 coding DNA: TGCGCCAGCAGCCAAGAAAACGGCGGGGGCGCCTACGAGCAGTACTTC. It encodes CASSQENGGGAYEQYF.

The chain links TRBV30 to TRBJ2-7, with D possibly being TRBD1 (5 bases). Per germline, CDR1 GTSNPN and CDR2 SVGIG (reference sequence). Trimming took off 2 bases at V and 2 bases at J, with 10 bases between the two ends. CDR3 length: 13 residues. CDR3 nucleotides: TGTGCCTGGAGTCGAGCAGGGACCTACGAGCAGTACTTC. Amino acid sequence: CAWSRAGTYEQYF.

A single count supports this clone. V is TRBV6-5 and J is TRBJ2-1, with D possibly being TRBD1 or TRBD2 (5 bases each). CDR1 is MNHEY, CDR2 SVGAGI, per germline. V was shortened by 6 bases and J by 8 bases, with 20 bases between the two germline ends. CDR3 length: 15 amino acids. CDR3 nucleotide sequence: TGTGCCAGCAGACCTGGGGGTGGTAGCTTCGATGAGCAGTTCTTC. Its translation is CASRPGGGSFDEQFF.

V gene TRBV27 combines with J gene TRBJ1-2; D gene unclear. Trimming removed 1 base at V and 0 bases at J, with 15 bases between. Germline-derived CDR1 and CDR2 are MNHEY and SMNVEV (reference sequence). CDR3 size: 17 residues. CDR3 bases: TGTGCCAGCAGTTTATTCGGTACGGGCCGAGCTAACTATGGCTACACCTTC. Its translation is CASSLFGTGRANYGYTF.

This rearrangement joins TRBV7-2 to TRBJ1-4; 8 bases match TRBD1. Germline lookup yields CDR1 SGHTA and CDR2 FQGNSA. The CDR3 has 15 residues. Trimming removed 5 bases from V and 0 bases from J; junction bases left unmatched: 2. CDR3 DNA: TGTGCCAGCAGCAGACAGGGGACAACTAATGAAAAACTGTTTTTT. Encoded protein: CASSRQGTTNEKLFF.

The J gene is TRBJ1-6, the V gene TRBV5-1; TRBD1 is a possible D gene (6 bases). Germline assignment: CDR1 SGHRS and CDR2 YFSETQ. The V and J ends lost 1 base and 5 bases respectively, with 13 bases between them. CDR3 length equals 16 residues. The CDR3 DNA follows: TGCGCCAGCAGCTTGAGAGGGGGAATGGATAATTCACCCCTCCACTTT. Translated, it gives CASSLRGGMDNSPLHF.

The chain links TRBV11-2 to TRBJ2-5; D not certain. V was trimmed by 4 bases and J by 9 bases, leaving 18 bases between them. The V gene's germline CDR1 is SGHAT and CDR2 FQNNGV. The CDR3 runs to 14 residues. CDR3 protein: CASSSRTVGRAQYF. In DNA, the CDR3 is TGTGCCAGCAGCTCCCGGACCGTTGGCCGGGCCCAGTACTTC.

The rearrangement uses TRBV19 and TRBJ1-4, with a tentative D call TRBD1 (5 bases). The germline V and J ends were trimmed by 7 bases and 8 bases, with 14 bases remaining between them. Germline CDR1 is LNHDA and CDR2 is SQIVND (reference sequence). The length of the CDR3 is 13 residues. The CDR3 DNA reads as TGTGCCAGTACCATGACAGTCGGAGAAAAACTGTTTTTT. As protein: CASTMTVGEKLFF.

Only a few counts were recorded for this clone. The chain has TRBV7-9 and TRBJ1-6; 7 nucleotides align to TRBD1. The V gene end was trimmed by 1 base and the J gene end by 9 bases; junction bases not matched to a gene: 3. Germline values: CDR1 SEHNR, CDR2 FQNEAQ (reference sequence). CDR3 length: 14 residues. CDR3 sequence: CASSLEGAGSPLHF. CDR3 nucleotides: TGTGCCAGCAGCTTAGAGGGGGCCGGTTCACCCCTCCACTTT.

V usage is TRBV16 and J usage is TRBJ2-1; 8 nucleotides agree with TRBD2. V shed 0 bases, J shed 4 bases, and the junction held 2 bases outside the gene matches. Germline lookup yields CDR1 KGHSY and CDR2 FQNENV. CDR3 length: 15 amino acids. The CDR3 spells CASSQSSGKYNEQFF. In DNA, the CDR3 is TGTGCCAGCAGCCAATCTAGCGGGAAATACAATGAGCAGTTCTTC.